This T cell receptor (beta chain) is from a study of blood T cell repertoires in COVID-19. Overall study context: T cells, B-cell-depleted T cells, or PBMCs supplied cDNA or gDNA.

J gave up 8 bases and V 8 bases, and 11 bases lay outside the gene matches. Germline values: CDR1 GTSNPN, CDR2 SVGIG (reference sequence). The CDR3 sequence is 13 residues long. Original analysis: Estimates of nucleated cell counts were drawn from the amplification of reference gene primers. Here immunoSEQ multiplex PCR was the method, and the copy in TCRdb shows in-frame clones only, minus some. Clone size and the V and J calls come from that table; the DNA yielded D and trimming. The sample contains about 200,000 clones, 80% to 85% of which appear only once. V and J are TRBV30 and TRBJ1-4; 7 positions match TRBD1. Sequencing was carried out using peripheral blood. The origin of this receptor is a man in his forties or fifties with acute or convalescent COVID-19. The CDR3 region has the DNA TGTGCCCGTGGAGCTACAGGGGAGGAAAAACTGTTTTTT. Protein product: CARGATGEEKLFF.